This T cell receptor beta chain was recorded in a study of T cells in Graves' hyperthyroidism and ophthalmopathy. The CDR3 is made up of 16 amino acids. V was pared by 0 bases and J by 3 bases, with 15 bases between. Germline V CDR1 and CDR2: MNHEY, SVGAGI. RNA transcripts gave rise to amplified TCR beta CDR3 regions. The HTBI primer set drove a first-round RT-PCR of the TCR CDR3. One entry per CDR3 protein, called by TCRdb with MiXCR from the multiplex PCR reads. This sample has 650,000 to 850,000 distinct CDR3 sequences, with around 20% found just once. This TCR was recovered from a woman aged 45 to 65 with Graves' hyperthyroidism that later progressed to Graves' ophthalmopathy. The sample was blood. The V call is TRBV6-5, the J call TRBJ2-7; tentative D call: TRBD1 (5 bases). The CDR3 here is CASSYSINRNHYEQYF. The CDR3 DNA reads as TGTGCCAGCAGTTACTCGATTAACAGGAACCACTACGAGCAGTACTTC.